This record looks at one T cell receptor beta chain sequence and its context. Its antigen is as yet unknown. The data derive from a study of cytomegalovirus exposure and HLA in healthy donors. 13 Jbeta primers and 60 Vbeta primers were used for the PCR. Profiled with immunoSEQ multiplex PCR; TCRdb holds only in-frame clones, not every one. The table shows 25,000 to 30,000 clones, with about three fifths occurring only once. Broader study findings: For most subjects, TCR beta sequences were reported to predict HLA-A and HLA-B alleles with accuracy.

The sequence came from a male donor in good health and CMV-seropositive. Sequences were obtained from PBMCs.

The CDR3 here is CARTRGQSYEQYF. Here the CDR3 DNA reads TGTGCCAGGACCCGCGGGCAGTCCTACGAGCAGTACTTC. V usage is TRBV2 and J usage is TRBJ2-7; maybe TRBD2 (5 bases). From germline, CDR1 is SNHLY and CDR2 FYNNEI. Trimming stripped 9 bases from V and 1 base from J, with 13 bases between. CDR3 length: 13 amino acids. Together with reference TRBV2 and TRBJ2-7, the CDR3 gives the full variable domain: EPEVTQTPSHQVTQMGQEVILRCVPISNHLYFYWYRQILGQKVEFLVSFYNNEISEKSEIFDDQFSVERPDGSNFTLKIRSTKLEDSAMYFCARTRGQSYEQYFGPGTRLTVT.